Given below is one TCR beta chain in context. The CDR3 sequence is 17 residues long. V was clipped by 2 bases and J by 0 bases; unmatched bases: 8. Germline CDR1 is SNHLY and CDR2 is FYNNEI. This sample is part of a study of shared clonotypes between healthy human individuals. A deep-level run was used for the assay. In replicate PCRs of unsorted PBMC, approximately 280 ng DNA, some 30,000 T cell genomes, was used. Unsorted PBMC DNA was run through sequencing on ten immunoSEQ deep assay plates. Only in-frame clones appear in the TCRdb table, and some are missing; sequencing was by immunoSEQ multiplex PCR. The table lists about 560,000 clones, around 78% of them singletons.

This sequence joins TRBV2 and TRBJ2-7, with 9 bases identical to TRBD2. Input material: PBMCs. The TCR was taken from a middle-aged woman in good health. Some clones in this sample may be carry-over from other donors' samples. This CDR3 reads CASSESWASGISYEQYF. The CDR3 DNA reads TGTGCCAGCAGTGAATCTTGGGCTAGCGGGATCTCCTACGAGCAGTACTTC.